These T cell receptor beta chains were read from a single sample in a study of tumor-infiltrating lymphocytes in primary liver carcinoma. TCRdb itself ran the multiplex PCR reads through MiXCR, one entry per CDR3 protein. The sample includes about 320,000 distinct CDR3 sequences, 65% of them seen just once. Input material: peripheral blood. All receptors come from a man aged 35-49 years with primary liver carcinoma and hepatitis B virus infection. Both conserved end residues are part of each CDR3. D genes are given only for firm matches. Some rows mark clone size as missing; the rest say once, few, many or name a class of expanded clone.

d_call	j_call	v_call	clone_size	cdr3_nt	cdr3_aa
.	TRBJ2-7	TRBV12-3/TRBV12-4	.	TGTGCCAGCAGTCGGACCCAACCGGGCGAGAAGTACTTC	CASSRTQPGEKYF
.	TRBJ2-3	TRBV6-1	many	TGTGGTGCTAGCTCCACAGATACGCAGTATTTT	CGASSTDTQYF
.	TRBJ2-1	TRBV11-2	.	TGTGTCAGCAGCTTAGATAGGTTAAATGAGCAGTTTTTC	CVSSLDRLNEQFF
TRBD1	TRBJ2-7	TRBV12-3/TRBV12-4	.	TGTACCATCAGTCCCCCGGGACAGCCCTACGAGCAGTACTTC	CTISPPGQPYEQYF
TRBD2	TRBJ2-1	TRBV6-2/TRBV6-3	.	TGTGCCAGGAGTTCCCCTAGCGGGAGGGGTCGGAATGAGCAGTTCTTC	CARSSPSGRGRNEQFF
TRBD1	TRBJ2-1	TRBV5-1	.	TGCGCCAGCAGCTTGGTAGGACAGGGAGGCCCCTCCTTCAGTGAGCAGTTCTTC	CASSLVGQGGPSFSEQFF
TRBD1	TRBJ1-1	TRBV4-1	.	TGTGCCAGCAGCCTCGGGACAGGGGCCCTGAGCACTGAAGCTTTCTTC	CASSLGTGALSTEAFF
.	TRBJ2-7	TRBV21-1	.	TGTGCCAGCAGCTTACTACGGACTAGCGGCACCTTCCCCTACGAGCAGTACTTC	CASSLLRTSGTFPYEQYF
.	TRBJ1-1	TRBV6-5	many	TGTGCCAGCAGTTCCGGGGAAGGACGGCAAGAAGCTTTCTTT	CASSSGEGRQEAFF
.	TRBJ1-1	TRBV29-1	.	TGTAGCGCCGGTGCATGGTGGGGGATGAACACTGAAGCTTTCTTT	CSAGAWWGMNTEAFF
.	TRBJ2-2	TRBV4-2	.	TGTGCCAGCAGCCAAGTCCTAGGGGCTCTAGGGTCGGGGGAGCTCTTTTTT	CASSQVLGALGSGELFF
TRBD2	TRBJ2-1	TRBV11-3	.	TGTACCAGCAGCAGGACTAGGCACGATGAGCAGTTCTTC	CTSSRTRHDEQFF
TRBD1	TRBJ2-2	TRBV11-2	.	TGTGCCAGCAGCTTACGACAGACAGGGGAGCTGTCTTTT	CASSLRQTGELSF
TRBD2	TRBJ2-1	TRBV12-3/TRBV12-4	many	TGTGCCAGCAGCTTAGCAGCGGGGGCCAATGAGCAGTTCTTC	CASSLAAGANEQFF
TRBD1	TRBJ2-5	TRBV29-1	many	TGCAGCGCTGGACAGGGCCAAGAGACCCAGTACTTC	CSAGQGQETQYF
.	TRBJ2-7	TRBV4-1	.	TGCGCCAGCAGCCAAGATAAGACACTAGCCATGGCACAGTACTTC	CASSQDKTLAMAQYF
TRBD1	TRBJ1-5	TRBV6-5	many	TGTGCCAGCAGAGACAGGGGAGGTCAGCCCCAGCATTTT	CASRDRGGQPQHF
.	TRBJ1-1	TRBV28	few	TGTGCCAGCAGTTTAACAGGCAGGGCTAACACTGAAGCTTTCTTT	CASSLTGRANTEAFF
.	TRBJ2-5	TRBV29-1	many	TGCAGCGTCGCACAGAGCTTCCAAGAGACCCAGTACTTC	CSVAQSFQETQYF
.	TRBJ2-7	TRBV11-2	many	TGTGCCAGCAGCCCCGGGCCCATTACGCCCGAGCAGTACTTC	CASSPGPITPEQYF
TRBD1	TRBJ1-4	TRBV5-4	few	TGTGCCAGCAGCTCGGGGGGGGGACAGGGTGGAGAAAAACTGTTTTTT	CASSSGGGQGGEKLFF
.	TRBJ2-4	TRBV5-1	few	TGCGCCAGCAGCTCCGGGGTTTCACTAGCCAAAAACATTCAGTACTTC	CASSSGVSLAKNIQYF
TRBD1	TRBJ1-1	TRBV5-1	.	TGCGCCGGCAGCCTTACAGGGGGCTTGACGGAAGCTTTCTTT	CAGSLTGGLTEAFF
TRBD2	TRBJ2-1	TRBV6-2/TRBV6-3	.	TGTGCCAGCAGCCTTCCGCGGTTAGCGGGTCCACCTAAGAACAATGAGCAGTTCTTC	CASSLPRLAGPPKNNEQFF
.	TRBJ2-2	TRBV20-1	.	TGCAATGCGAAACAGGGCACGAACACCGGGGAGCTGTTTTTT	CNAKQGTNTGELFF
.	TRBJ1-1	TRBV29-1	many	TGCAGCGTTGAAGCGGTAGGGTCTGAAGCTTTCTTT	CSVEAVGSEAFF